The clone carrying this TCR beta chain appeared a few times. What it binds is unknown. Relying on iRepertoire HTBI primers and Arm-PCR of CDR3 regions, the team built TCR beta libraries. TCRdb redid the calling of the multiplex PCR reads with MiXCR, one entry per CDR3 protein. The sample holds hundreds of thousands of distinct CDR3 sequences; 13% are singletons and the top ten take approximately 9.3%. The data stem from a study of regulatory T cells in long-lasting Graves disease. At the level of the study: Antithyroid drug exposure in newly diagnosed Graves' patients had lasted under 3 months. Study-wide findings and caveats: TRBV28 was favored in persistent disease, as were TRBJ1-2 and TRBJ2-5.

The CDR3 is made up of 15 amino acids. Looked up from germline, CDR1 is DFQATT and CDR2 is SNEGSKA (reference sequence). With 4 bases clipped from V and 5 bases from J, the junction kept 10 bases outside the gene matches. Time point reported: newly diagnosed GD, antithyroid drugs for less than 3 months. PBMCs were the source of the RNA used for TCR sequencing. The sample also formed part of further work on T cells in Graves' hyperthyroidism and ophthalmopathy. From that paper: Primed by the HTBI set, a first-round RT-PCR was run on the TCR CDR3.

This receptor was obtained from a man aged 30 to 39 with Graves disease. The sample was peripheral blood mononuclear cells (PBMCs), taken at new diagnosis, from a patient treated with antithyroid drugs. The V gene is TRBV20-1, the J gene TRBJ2-5, with 10 nucleotides matching TRBD2. The CDR3 DNA sequence: TGCAGTGCTACCCGACTAGCGGGTACTTATGAGACCCAGTACTTC. Its translation is CSATRLAGTYETQYF.